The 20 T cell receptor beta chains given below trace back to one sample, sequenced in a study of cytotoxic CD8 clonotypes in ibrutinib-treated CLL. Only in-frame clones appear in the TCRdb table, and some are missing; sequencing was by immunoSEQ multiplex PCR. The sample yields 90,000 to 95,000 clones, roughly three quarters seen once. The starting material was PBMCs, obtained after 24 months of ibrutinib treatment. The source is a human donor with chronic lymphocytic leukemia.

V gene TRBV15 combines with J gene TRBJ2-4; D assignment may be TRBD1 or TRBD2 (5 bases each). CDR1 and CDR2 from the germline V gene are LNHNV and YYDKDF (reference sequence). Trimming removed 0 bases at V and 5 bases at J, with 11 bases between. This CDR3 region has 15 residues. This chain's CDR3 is CATSRDFQGQNIQYF. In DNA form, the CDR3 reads TGTGCCACCAGCAGAGATTTTCAGGGACAAAACATTCAGTACTTC.

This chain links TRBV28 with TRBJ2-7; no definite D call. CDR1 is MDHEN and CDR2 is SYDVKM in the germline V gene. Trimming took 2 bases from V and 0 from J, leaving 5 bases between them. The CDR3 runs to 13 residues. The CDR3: CASSLPGSYEQYF. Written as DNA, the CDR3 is TGTGCCAGCAGTTTACCGGGCTCCTACGAGCAGTACTTC. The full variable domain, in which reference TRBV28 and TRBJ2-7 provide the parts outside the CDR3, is DVKVTQSSRYLVKRTGEKVFLECVQDMDHENMFWYRQDPGLGLRLIYFSYDVKMKEKGDIPEGYSVSREKKERFSLILESASTNQTSMYLCASSLPGSYEQYFGPGTRLTVT.

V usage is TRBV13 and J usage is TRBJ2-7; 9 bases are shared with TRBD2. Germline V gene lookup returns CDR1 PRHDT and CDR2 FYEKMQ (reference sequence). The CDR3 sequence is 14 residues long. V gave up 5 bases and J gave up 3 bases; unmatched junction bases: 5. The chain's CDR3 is CASSPSGILYEQYF. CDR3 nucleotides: TGTGCCAGCAGCCCTAGCGGGATACTCTACGAGCAGTACTTC.

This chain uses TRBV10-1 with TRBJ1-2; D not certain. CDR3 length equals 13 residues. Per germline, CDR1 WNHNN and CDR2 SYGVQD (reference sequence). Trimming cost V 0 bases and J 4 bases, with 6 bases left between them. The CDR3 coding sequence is TGCGCCAGCAGTGAGTCACGGCTCTATGGCTACACCTTC. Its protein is CASSESRLYGYTF.

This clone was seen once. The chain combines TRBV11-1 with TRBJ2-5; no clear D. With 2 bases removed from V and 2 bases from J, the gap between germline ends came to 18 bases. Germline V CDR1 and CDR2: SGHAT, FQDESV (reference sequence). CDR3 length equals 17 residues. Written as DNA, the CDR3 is TGTGCCAGCAGCTTACATAGTATAGGACGAAGACAAGAGACCCAGTACTTC. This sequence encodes CASSLHSIGRRQETQYF.

The CDR3 is CATSRSGVSSTDTQYF. CDR3 DNA sequence: TGTGCCACCAGCAGGTCGGGAGTTTCGAGCACAGATACGCAGTATTTT. This chain joins TRBV15 and TRBJ2-3; the D gene is possibly TRBD2 (6 bases). The V gene's germline CDR1 is LNHNV and CDR2 YYDKDF (reference sequence). This CDR3 has 16 amino acids. V was clipped by 3 bases and J by 0 bases, with 13 bases between them. Full variable domain (rest looked up from reference TRBV15 and TRBJ2-3): DAMVIQNPRYQVTQFGKPVTLSCSQTLNHNVMYWYQQKSSQAPKLLFHYYDKDFNNEADTPDNFQSRRPNTSFCFLDIRSPGLGDTAMYLCATSRSGVSSTDTQYFGPGTRLTVL.

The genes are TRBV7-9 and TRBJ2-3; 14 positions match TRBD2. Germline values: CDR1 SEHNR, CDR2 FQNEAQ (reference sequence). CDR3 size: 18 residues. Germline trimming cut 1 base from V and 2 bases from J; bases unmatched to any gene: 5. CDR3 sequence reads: CASSLGRTSGRITDTQYF. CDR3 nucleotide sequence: TGTGCCAGCAGCTTAGGACGGACTAGCGGGAGGATCACAGATACGCAGTATTTT.

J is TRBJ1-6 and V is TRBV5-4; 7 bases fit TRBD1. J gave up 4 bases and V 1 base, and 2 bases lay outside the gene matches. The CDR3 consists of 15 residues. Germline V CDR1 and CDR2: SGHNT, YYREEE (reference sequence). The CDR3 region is CASSLSGGYNSPLHF. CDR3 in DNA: TGTGCCAGCAGCTTGTCAGGGGGGTATAATTCACCCCTCCACTTT.

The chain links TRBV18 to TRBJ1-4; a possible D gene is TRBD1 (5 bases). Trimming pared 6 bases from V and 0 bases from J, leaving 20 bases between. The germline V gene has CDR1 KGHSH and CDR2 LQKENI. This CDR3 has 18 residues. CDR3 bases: TGTGCCAGCTCCCTCAGGGCTCAGGGCGTTGCAACTAATGAAAAACTGTTTTTT. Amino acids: CASSLRAQGVATNEKLFF. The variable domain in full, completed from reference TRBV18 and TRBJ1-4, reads NAGVMQNPRHLVRRRGQEARLRCSPMKGHSHVYWYRQLPEEGLKFMVYLQKENIIDESGMPKERFSAEFPKEGPSILRIQQVVRGDSAAYFCASSLRAQGVATNEKLFFGSGTQLSVL.

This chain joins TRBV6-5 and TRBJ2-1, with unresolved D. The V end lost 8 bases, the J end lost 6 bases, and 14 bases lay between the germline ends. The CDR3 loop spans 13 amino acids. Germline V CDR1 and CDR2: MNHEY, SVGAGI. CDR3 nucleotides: TGTGCCAGCGGCCCTTACCCGGGCAATGAGCAGTTCTTC. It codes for CASGPYPGNEQFF.

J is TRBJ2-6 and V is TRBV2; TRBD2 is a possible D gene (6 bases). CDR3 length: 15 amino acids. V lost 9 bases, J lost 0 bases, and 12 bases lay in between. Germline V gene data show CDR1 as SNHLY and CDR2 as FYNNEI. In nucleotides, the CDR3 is TGTGCCAGGGAAGTGGGGGGCTCTGGGGCCAACGTCCTGACTTTC. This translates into CAREVGGSGANVLTF.

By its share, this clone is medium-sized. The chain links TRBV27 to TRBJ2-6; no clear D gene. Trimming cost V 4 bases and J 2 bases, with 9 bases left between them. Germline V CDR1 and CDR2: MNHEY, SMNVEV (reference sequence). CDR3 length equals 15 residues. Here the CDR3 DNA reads TGTGCCAGCAGTTCAGACCTCACTGGGGCCAACGTCCTGACTTTC. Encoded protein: CASSSDLTGANVLTF.

The CDR3 DNA sequence: TGCGCCAGCAGCGCCTTGGACGAGACCCAGTACTTC. This codes for CASSALDETQYF. The rearrangement joins TRBV5-1 to TRBJ2-5; D not resolved. This CDR3 spans 12 amino acids. The germline V gene encodes CDR1 SGHRS and CDR2 YFSETQ. The ends were cut back, 4 bases at V and 5 bases at J, with 9 bases in the middle.

CDR3 nucleotides: TGTGCCAGCAGCTTAAGGACGGTGTCTGGAAACACCATATATTTT. Translating gives CASSLRTVSGNTIYF. This chain uses TRBV14 with TRBJ1-3; D unresolved. From germline, CDR1 is SGHDN and CDR2 FVKESK. With 5 bases removed from V and 1 base from J, the gap between germline ends came to 12 bases. CDR3 length equals 15 residues.

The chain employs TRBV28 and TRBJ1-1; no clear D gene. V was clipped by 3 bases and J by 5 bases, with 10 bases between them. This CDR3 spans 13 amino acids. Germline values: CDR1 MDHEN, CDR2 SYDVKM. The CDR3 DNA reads TGTGCCAGCAGTTTTGCACTGGGGACTGAAGCTTTCTTT. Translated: CASSFALGTEAFF.

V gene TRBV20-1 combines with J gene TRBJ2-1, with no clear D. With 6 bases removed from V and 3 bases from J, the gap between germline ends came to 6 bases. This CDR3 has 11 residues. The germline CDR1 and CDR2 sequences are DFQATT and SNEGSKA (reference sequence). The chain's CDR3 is CSADHYNEQFF. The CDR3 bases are TGCAGTGCCGATCACTACAATGAGCAGTTCTTC.

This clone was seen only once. This CDR3 is CASSLGGTGADTQYF. The CDR3 DNA reads as TGTGCCAGCAGCTTAGGAGGGACAGGGGCAGATACGCAGTATTTT. This chain connects TRBV11-3 to TRBJ2-3; 10 nucleotides match TRBD1. J lost 4 bases, V lost 1 base, and 2 bases had no gene match. This CDR3 has 15 amino acids. Germline V lookup: CDR1 SGHNT, CDR2 YENEEA.

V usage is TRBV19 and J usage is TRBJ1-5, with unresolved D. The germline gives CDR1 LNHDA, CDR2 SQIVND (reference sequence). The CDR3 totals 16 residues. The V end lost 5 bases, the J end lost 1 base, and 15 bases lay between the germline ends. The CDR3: CASSARSLLSNQPQHF. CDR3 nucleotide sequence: TGTGCCAGTAGTGCCCGCTCTCTCTTGAGCAATCAGCCCCAGCATTTT.

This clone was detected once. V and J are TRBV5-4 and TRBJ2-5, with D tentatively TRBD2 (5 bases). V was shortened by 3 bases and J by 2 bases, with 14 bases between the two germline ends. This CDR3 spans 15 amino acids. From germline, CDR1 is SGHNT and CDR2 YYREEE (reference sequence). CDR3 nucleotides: TGTGCCAGCAGCTCATCCGGGAACCGTCAAGAGACCCAGTACTTC. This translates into CASSSSGNRQETQYF.

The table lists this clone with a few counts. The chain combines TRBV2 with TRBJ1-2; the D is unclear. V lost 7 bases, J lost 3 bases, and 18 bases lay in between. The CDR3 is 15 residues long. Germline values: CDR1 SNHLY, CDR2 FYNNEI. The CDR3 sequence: CASTQRPGGDYGYTF. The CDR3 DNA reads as TGTGCCAGCACCCAACGACCGGGCGGGGACTATGGCTACACCTTC.